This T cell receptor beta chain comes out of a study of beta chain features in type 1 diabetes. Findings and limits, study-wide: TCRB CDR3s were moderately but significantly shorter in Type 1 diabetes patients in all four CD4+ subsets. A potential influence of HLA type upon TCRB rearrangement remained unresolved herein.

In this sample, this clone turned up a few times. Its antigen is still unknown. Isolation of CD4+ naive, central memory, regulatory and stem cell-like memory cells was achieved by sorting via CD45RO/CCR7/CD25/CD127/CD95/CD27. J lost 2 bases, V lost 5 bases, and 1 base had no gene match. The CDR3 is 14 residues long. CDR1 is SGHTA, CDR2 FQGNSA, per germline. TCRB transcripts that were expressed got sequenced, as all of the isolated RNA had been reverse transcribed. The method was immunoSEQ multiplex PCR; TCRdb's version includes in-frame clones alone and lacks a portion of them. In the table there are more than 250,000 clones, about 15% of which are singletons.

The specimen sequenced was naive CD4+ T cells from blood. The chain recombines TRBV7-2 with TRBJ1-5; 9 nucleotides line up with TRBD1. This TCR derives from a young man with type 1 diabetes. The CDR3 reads CASSGTGRNQPQHF. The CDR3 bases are TGTGCCAGCAGCGGGACAGGGCGCAATCAGCCCCAGCATTTT.